This T cell receptor beta chain was sequenced in a study of beta chain features in type 1 diabetes. The wider study: Healthy donors and patients had similar age, gender and cell yields.

Of note for this clone: The antigen remains unidentified.

What was sequenced were expressed TCRB transcripts, since all of the isolated RNA had been reverse transcribed. Sequenced by immunoSEQ multiplex PCR; TCRdb stores in-frame clones only, minus some. The sample has approximately 100,000 clones; almost 40% are singletons. The study, taken as a whole, reports: HLA effects on TCRB rearrangement stayed unresolved here. A moderate, significant TCRB CDR3 shortening appeared in type 1 diabetes across four CD4+ subsets.

CDR3 length: 13 residues. Trimming cost V 7 bases and J 7 bases, with 17 bases left between them. Germline loops: CDR1 SGDLS, CDR2 YYNGEE. Sequencing was carried out using stem cell memory CD4+ T cells from blood. This sequence joins TRBV9 and TRBJ2-5; D remains ambiguous. This receptor was taken from a woman aged 18-29 years in good health. DNA of the CDR3: TGTGCCAGCGCGGAGAGGTTCGGCGGGACCCAGTACTTC. Its protein is CASAERFGGTQYF. Drawing the rest from reference TRBV9 and TRBJ2-5, the complete variable domain is DSGVTQTPKHLITATGQRVTLRCSPRSGDLSVYWYQQSLDQGLQFLIQYYNGEERAKGNILERFSAQQFPDLHSELNLSSLELGDSALYFCASAERFGGTQYFGPGTRLLVL.